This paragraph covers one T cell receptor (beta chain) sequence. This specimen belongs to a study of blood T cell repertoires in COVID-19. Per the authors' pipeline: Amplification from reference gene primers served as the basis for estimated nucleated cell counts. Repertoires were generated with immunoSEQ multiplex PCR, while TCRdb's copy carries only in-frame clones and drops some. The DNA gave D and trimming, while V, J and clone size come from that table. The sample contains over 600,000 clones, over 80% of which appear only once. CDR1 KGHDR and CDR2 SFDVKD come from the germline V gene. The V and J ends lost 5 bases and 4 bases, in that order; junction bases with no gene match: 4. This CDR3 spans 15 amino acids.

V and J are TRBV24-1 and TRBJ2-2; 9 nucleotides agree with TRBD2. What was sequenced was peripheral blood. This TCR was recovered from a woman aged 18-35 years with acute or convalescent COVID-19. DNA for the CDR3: TGTGCCACCAGTGGACTAGCGGACTCCACCGGGGAGCTGTTTTTT. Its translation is CATSGLADSTGELFF.